A selection of T cell receptor beta chains follows, all from one sample in a study of T cell changes during pregnancy in multiple sclerosis. Measured with immunoSEQ multiplex PCR; TCRdb has only the in-frame clones, and not every one. The repertoire holds about 73,000 clones, with around 94% as singletons. The sample was peripheral blood, taken in the third trimester of pregnancy. These receptors were taken from a female donor in good health, enrolled as a control in a pregnancy study. CDR3s include the opening cysteine and the closing phenylalanine or tryptophan. D genes are given only for firm matches. Not every row has a clone size; where given, it reads once, few, many or a size class.

J | V | size | D | DNA | CDR3
TRBJ2-7 | TRBV19 | - | TRBD1 | TGTGCCAGTAGTATCGGACAGGGGCGGAACGAGCAGTACTTC | CASSIGQGRNEQYF
TRBJ1-5 | TRBV30 | - | - | TGTGCCTGGAAACGCAGGGAACCCCAGCATTTT | CAWKRREPQHF
TRBJ1-1 | TRBV28 | - | - | TGTGCCAGCAGTTTATTAGACACTGAAGCTTTCTTT | CASSLLDTEAFF
TRBJ2-7 | TRBV15 | - | TRBD2 | TGTGCCACCAGCAGAGGACGGGAAGCGGGAGTCTACGAGCAGTACTTC | CATSRGREAGVYEQYF
TRBJ2-1 | TRBV5-1 | - | TRBD2 | TGCGCCAGCAGCTTGGTGAGCGGGGGGGCTTATGAGCAGTTCTTC | CASSLVSGGAYEQFF
TRBJ2-1 | TRBV6-9 | - | - | TGTGCCAGCAGTATAAACTACAATGAGCAGTTCTTC | CASSINYNEQFF
TRBJ2-2 | TRBV29-1 | - | - | TGCAGCGCCACCAGCGCGAACACCGGGGAGCTGTTTTTT | CSATSANTGELFF
TRBJ1-6 | TRBV27 | - | - | TGTGCCAGCAGTTCCCAGGCGGGAGGCGGAGGTTCACCCCTCCACTTT | CASSSQAGGGGSPLHF
TRBJ1-4 | TRBV5-1 | - | - | TGCGCCAGCAGCTTGGCAGCGGGGTCTGCTGAAAAACTGTTTTTT | CASSLAAGSAEKLFF
TRBJ2-3 | TRBV5-1 | - | TRBD2 | TGCGCCAGCAGCTTGATGGGACTAGCGGGGGGGTTATCAGATACGCAGTATTTT | CASSLMGLAGGLSDTQYF
TRBJ1-5 | TRBV15 | few | - | TGTGCCACCAGCAGAGATCGGGGCAATCAGCCCCAGCATTTT | CATSRDRGNQPQHF
TRBJ2-7 | TRBV30 | - | TRBD2 | TGTGCCTGGAGTGTACCCCCCACCCTAGCGGGAGGGCCCTACGAGCAGTACTTC | CAWSVPPTLAGGPYEQYF
TRBJ2-7 | TRBV2 | - | TRBD2 | TGTGCCAGCAGTGATCCCAGCGGGAGTTACGAGCAGTACTTC | CASSDPSGSYEQYF
TRBJ1-2 | TRBV7-8 | - | TRBD1 | TGTGCCAGCAGCTTAGTCCGGGGACAGGGGGATGGCTACACCTTC | CASSLVRGQGDGYTF